The TCR beta chain described here comes from a study of OX40 agonist ivuxolimab in advanced cancers. Study-level background: Ivuxolimab, an antibody that agonizes OX40 (CD134), was administered to the patients. Study observations and caveats: At 0.1 to 3.0 mg/kg and by week 6, CD4+ and CD8+ T cells in the blood had expanded clonally. Partial responders receiving 0.1-3.0 mg/kg showed among the lowest clonal expansion.

Germline V lookup: CDR1 LNHNV, CDR2 YYDKDF (reference sequence). The V end lost 1 base, the J end lost 4 bases, and 5 bases lay between the germline ends. The CDR3 consists of 13 residues. Comment on this clone: Its target is not known.

Repertoires were generated with immunoSEQ multiplex PCR, while TCRdb's copy carries only in-frame clones and drops some. In the table there are roughly 71,000 clones, about 90% of which are singletons. The origin of this receptor is an adult with an advanced solid tumor such as melanoma, head and neck, liver or kidney cancer. This rearrangement joins TRBV15 to TRBJ1-3; D ambiguous. The sequences come from CD4+ or CD8+ T cells sorted from blood, collected in a trial of the OX40 agonist ivuxolimab. The CDR3 sequence: CATSRAPGNTIYF. The DNA for the CDR3 is TGTGCCACCAGCAGAGCCCCGGGAAACACCATATATTTT.